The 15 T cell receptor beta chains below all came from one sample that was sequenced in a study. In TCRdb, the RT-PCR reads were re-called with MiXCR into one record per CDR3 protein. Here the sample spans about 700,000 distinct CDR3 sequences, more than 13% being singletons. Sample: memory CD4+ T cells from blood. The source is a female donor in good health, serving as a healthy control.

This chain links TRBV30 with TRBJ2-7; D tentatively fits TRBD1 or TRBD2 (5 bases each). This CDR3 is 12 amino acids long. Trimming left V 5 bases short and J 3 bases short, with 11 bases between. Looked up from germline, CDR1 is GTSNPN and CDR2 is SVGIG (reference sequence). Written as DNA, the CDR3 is TGTGCCTGGGCCGGGGACCGCTACGAGCAGTACTTC. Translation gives CAWAGDRYEQYF.

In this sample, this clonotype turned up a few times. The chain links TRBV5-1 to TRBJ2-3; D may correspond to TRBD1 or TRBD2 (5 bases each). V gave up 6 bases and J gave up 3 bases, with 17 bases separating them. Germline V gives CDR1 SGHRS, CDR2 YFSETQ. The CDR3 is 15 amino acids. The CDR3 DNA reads TGCGCCAGCACCCGAGGGGCAGGATTTACAGATACGCAGTATTTT. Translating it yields CASTRGAGFTDTQYF.

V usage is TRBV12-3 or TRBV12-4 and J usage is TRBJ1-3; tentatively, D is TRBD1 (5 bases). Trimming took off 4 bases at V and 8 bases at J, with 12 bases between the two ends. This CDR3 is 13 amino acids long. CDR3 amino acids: CASSSGGGYTIYF. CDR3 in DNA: TGTGCCAGCAGTTCGGGGGGGGGATACACCATATATTTT.

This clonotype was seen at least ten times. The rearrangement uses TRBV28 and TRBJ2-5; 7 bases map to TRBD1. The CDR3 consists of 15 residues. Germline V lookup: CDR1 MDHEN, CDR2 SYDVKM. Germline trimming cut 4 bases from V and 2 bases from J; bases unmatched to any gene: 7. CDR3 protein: CASSSGGQDQETQYF. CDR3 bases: TGTGCCAGCAGTTCGGGCGGACAGGATCAAGAGACCCAGTACTTC. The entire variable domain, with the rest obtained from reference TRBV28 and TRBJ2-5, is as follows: DVKVTQSSRYLVKRTGEKVFLECVQDMDHENMFWYRQDPGLGLRLIYFSYDVKMKEKGDIPEGYSVSREKKERFSLILESASTNQTSMYLCASSSGGQDQETQYFGPGTRLLVL.

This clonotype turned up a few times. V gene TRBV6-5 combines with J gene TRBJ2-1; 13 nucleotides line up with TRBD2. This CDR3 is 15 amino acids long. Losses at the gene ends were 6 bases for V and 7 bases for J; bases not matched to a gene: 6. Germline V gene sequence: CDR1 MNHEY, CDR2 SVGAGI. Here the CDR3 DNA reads TGTGCCAGCAGCCCGACTAGCGGGAGGAAAAATGAGCAGTTCTTC. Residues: CASSPTSGRKNEQFF.

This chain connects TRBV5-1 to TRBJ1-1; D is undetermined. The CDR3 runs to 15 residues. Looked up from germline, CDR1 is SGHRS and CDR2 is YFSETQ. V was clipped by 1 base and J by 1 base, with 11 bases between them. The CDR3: CASSLFGDGNTEAFF. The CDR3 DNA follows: TGCGCCAGCAGCTTGTTCGGGGATGGGAACACTGAAGCTTTCTTT.

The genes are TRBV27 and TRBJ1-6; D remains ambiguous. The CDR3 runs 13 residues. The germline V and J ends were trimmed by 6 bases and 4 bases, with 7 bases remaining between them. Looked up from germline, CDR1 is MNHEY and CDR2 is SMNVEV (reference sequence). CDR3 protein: CASRGFYNSPLHF. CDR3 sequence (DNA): TGTGCCAGCAGGGGGTTTTATAATTCACCCCTCCACTTT.

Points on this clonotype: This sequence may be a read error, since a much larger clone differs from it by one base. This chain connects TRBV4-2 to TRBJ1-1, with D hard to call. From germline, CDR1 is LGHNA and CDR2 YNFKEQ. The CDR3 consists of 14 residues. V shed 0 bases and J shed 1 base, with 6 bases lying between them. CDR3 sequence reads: CASSQEHSNTEAFF. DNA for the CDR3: TGTGCCAGCAGCCAAGAACACTCGAACACTGAAGCTTTCTTT.

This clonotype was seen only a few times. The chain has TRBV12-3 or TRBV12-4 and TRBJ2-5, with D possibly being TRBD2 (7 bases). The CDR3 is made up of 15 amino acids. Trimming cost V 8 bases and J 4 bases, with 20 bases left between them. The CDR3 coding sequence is TGTGCCAGCTCATTAGGGGGGGCGCCGGGAGAGACCCAGTACTTC. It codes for CASSLGGAPGETQYF.

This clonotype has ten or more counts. The CDR3 coding sequence is TGTGCTAGTGGCCGGACAGGGGGGACTAACAATGAGCAGTTCTTC. Residues: CASGRTGGTNNEQFF. The chain carries TRBV12-5 and TRBJ2-1; 10 nucleotides agree with TRBD1. The length of the CDR3 is 15 residues. In germline, CDR1 is LGHNT, CDR2 FRNRAP. With 6 bases clipped from V and 5 bases from J, the junction kept 7 bases outside the gene matches.

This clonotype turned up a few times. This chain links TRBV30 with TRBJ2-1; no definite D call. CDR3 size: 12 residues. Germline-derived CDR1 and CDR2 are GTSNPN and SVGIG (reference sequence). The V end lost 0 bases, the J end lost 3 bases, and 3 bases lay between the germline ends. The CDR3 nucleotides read TGTGCCTGGAGTGTAAACTACAATGAGCAGTTCTTC. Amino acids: CAWSVNYNEQFF.

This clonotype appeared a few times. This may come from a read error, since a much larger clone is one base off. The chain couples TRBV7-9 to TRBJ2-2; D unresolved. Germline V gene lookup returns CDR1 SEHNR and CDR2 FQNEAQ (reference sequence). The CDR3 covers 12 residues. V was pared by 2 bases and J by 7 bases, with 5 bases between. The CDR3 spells CASSLKVGELFF. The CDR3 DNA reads TGTGCCAGCAGCTTAAAAGTCGGGGAGCTGTTTTTT.

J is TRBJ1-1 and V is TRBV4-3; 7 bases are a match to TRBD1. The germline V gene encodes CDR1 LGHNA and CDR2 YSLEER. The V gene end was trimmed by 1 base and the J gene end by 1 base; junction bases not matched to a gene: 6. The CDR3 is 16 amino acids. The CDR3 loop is CASSQGGWDRNTEAFF. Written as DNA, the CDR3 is TGCGCCAGCAGCCAAGGAGGCTGGGACAGGAACACTGAAGCTTTCTTT.

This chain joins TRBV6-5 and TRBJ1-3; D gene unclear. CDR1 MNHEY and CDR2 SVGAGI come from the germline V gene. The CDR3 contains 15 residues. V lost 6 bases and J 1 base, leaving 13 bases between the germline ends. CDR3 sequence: CASSLAGRSGNTIYF. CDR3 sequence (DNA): TGTGCCAGCAGCCTAGCCGGGAGGTCTGGAAACACCATATATTTT.

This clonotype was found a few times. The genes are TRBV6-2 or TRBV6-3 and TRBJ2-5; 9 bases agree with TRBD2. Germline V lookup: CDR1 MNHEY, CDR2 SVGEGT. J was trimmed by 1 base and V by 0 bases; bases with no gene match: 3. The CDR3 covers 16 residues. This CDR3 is CASSYSLAGRQETQYF. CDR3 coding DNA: TGTGCCAGCAGTTACTCGCTAGCGGGGCGCCAAGAGACCCAGTACTTC.